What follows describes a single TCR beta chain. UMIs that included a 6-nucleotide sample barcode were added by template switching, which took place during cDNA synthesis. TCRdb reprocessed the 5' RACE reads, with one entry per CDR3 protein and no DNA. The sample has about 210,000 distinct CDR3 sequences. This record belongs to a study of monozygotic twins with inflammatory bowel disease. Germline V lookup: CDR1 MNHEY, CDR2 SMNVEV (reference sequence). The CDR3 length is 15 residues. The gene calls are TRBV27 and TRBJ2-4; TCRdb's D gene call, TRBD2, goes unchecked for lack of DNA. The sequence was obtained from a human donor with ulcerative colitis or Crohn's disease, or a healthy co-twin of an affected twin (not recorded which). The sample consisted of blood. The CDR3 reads CASSPLAGVKNIQYF.